This T cell receptor (beta chain) was sequenced during a study of shared clonotypes between healthy human individuals. CDR1 SGHDT and CDR2 YYEEEE come from the germline V gene. This CDR3 contains 11 residues. The ends were cut back, 4 bases at V and 14 bases at J, with 13 bases in the middle. Using immunoSEQ multiplex PCR, the repertoire was profiled, and TCRdb retains in-frame clones only, with some absent. Counted here are over a million clones, roughly 96% occurring once; the ten biggest clones make up roughly 1.2%. Sequenced: naive CD4+ T cells sorted from blood. Subset given: CD45RA+ positively selected. The rearrangement links TRBV5-6 to TRBJ2-1; D perhaps matches TRBD1 (6 bases). This TCR was recovered from a man aged 25 to 40 in good health. CDR3 nucleotide sequence: TGTGCCAGCAGCGGTGCAGGGGACGAGTTCTTC. As protein: CASSGAGDEFF. Supplemented by reference TRBV5-6 and TRBJ2-1, the full variable domain reads DAGVTQSPTHLIKTRGQQVTLRCSPKSGHDTVSWYQQALGQGPQFIFQYYEEEERQRGNFPDRFSGHQFPNYSSELNVNALLLGDSALYLCASSGAGDEFFGPGTRLTVL.